The 32 T cell receptor beta chains listed next were all sequenced from one sample in a study of graft-versus-host responses after intestinal transplantation. Processing of graft tissue released intraepithelial and lamina propria lymphocytes. Clones were sequenced by immunoSEQ multiplex PCR, and TCRdb holds only the in-frame ones, with some missing. This table has approximately 18,000 clones, 79% appearing once. The starting material was ileum tissue, obtained approximately 61 weeks after intestinal transplant. The receptors derive from a human patient who received an intestinal transplant, so some T cells may come from the graft donor.

The chain carries TRBV7-3 and TRBJ2-5; unclear D gene. CDR3 length: 14 residues. Trimming stripped 5 bases from V and 1 base from J, with 11 bases between. Germline V gene data show CDR1 as SGHTA and CDR2 as FQGTGA. The DNA of the CDR3 is TGTGCCAGCAGCCACCCTGGCACCCAAGAGACCCAGTACTTC. Translated: CASSHPGTQETQYF.

This chain joins TRBV5-1 and TRBJ1-2; perhaps TRBD1 as D (5 bases). The germline V gene encodes CDR1 SGHRS and CDR2 YFSETQ. The CDR3 spans 14 residues. Trimming cost V 4 bases and J 1 base, with 11 bases left between them. The CDR3 nucleotides are TGCGCCAGCAGCCTAGGAGGGGTTAACTATGGCTACACCTTC. It codes for CASSLGGVNYGYTF. Using reference TRBV5-1 and TRBJ1-2 for the parts outside the CDR3, the full variable domain is KAGVTQTPRYLIKTRGQQVTLSCSPISGHRSVSWYQQTPGQGLQFLFEYFSETQRNKGNFPGRFSGRQFSNSRSEMNVSTLELGDSALYLCASSLGGVNYGYTFGSGTRLTVV.

V gene TRBV6-5 combines with J gene TRBJ1-4; D is ambiguous. The V and J ends lost 0 bases and 7 bases respectively, with 12 bases between them. Germline loops: CDR1 MNHEY, CDR2 SVGAGI. This CDR3 is built from 15 residues. CDR3 residues: CASSYSWAPGEKLFF. CDR3 nucleotide sequence: TGTGCCAGCAGTTACTCTTGGGCTCCGGGTGAAAAACTGTTTTTT.

A word on this clone: A junction boundary mismatches the germline segment, possibly from a read error. The chain joins TRBV7-2 to TRBJ1-1; TRBD1 is a possible D gene (5 bases). This CDR3 has 14 amino acids. The germline V gene has CDR1 SGHTA and CDR2 FQGNSA. Here the CDR3 reads CASSLKGLVTEASF. The CDR3, as DNA: TGTGCCAGCAGCTTGAAGGGGTTAGTAACTGAAGCTTCCTTT.

This clone was seen just once. This chain uses TRBV6-1 with TRBJ1-2, with D maybe TRBD1 (5 bases). The germline V gene has CDR1 MNHNS and CDR2 SASEGT. The CDR3 has 14 amino acids. V was pared by 8 bases and J by 4 bases, with 17 bases between. The DNA of the CDR3 is TGTGCCAGCGGGGTGGCGGGACTTGTCTATGGCTACACCTTC. It translates to CASGVAGLVYGYTF.

The chain recombines TRBV29-1 with TRBJ1-2; D gene ambiguous. CDR3 size: 13 residues. The V gene lost 5 bases and the J gene lost 4 bases, with 14 bases spanning the gap. CDR1 is SQVTM, CDR2 ANQGSEA, per germline. DNA for the CDR3: TGCAGCGTTCCCGAAGAGGTTGGCTATGGCTACACCTTC. Translated, it gives CSVPEEVGYGYTF.

V is TRBV5-1 and J is TRBJ1-1; D remains ambiguous. Per the germline V gene, CDR1 is SGHRS and CDR2 is YFSETQ. The CDR3 covers 13 residues. V was clipped by 4 bases and J by 1 base, with 8 bases between them. This CDR3 is CASSTSGNTEAFF. Written as DNA, the CDR3 is TGCGCCAGCAGCACCTCCGGGAACACTGAAGCTTTCTTT.

This chain joins TRBV9 and TRBJ2-2; TRBD1 is a possible D gene (6 bases). The V gene's germline CDR1 is SGDLS and CDR2 YYNGEE. The CDR3 consists of 14 residues. The V and J ends lost 4 bases and 6 bases respectively, with 13 bases between them. In nucleotides, the CDR3 is TGTGCCAGCAGCCATTACAGGGATCCCGGGGAGCTGTTTTTT. It codes for CASSHYRDPGELFF.

The gene calls are TRBV21-1 and TRBJ2-5; the D call of TRBD2 is as the table states it, not checked on the DNA. TRBV21-1 is a listed pseudogene. This CDR3 region has 14 residues. Here the CDR3 DNA reads TGTGCCAGCAGCAAACCAACGGGACAAGAGACCCAGTACTTC. This translates into CASSKPTGQETQYF.

This clone was observed a handful of times. The same CDR3 also results from other DNA sequences found in this sample. The genes are TRBV19 and TRBJ2-5; D is possibly TRBD2 (5 bases). Germline assignment: CDR1 LNHDA and CDR2 SQIVND (reference sequence). This CDR3 has 12 residues. With 5 bases removed from V and 2 bases from J, the gap between germline ends came to 6 bases. Here the CDR3 DNA reads TGTGCCAGTAGTCGGGGACAAGAGACCCAGTACTTC. Translating it yields CASSRGQETQYF.

J is TRBJ1-3 and V is TRBV11-2; 9 bases fit TRBD1. Germline V gene data show CDR1 as SGHAT and CDR2 as FQNNGV. The trim removed 5 bases at V and 2 bases at J, leaving 4 bases unmatched. The CDR3 runs to 15 residues. The CDR3 region has the DNA TGTGCCAGCAGCCGAGGGACAGGGACTGGAAACACCATATATTTT. Protein: CASSRGTGTGNTIYF. The full variable domain, in which reference TRBV11-2 and TRBJ1-3 provide the parts outside the CDR3, is EAGVAQSPRYKIIEKRQSVAFWCNPISGHATLYWYQQILGQGPKLLIQFQNNGVVDDSQLPKDRFSAERLKGVDSTLKIQPAKLEDSAVYLCASSRGTGTGNTIYFGEGSWLTVV.

This clone came up once. Different DNA sequences within this sample yield the same CDR3. The V gene is TRBV5-1, the J gene TRBJ1-1, with 7 bases fitting TRBD1. Germline V CDR1 and CDR2: SGHRS, YFSETQ. The CDR3 is made up of 14 amino acids. V lost 0 bases, J lost 5 bases, and 4 bases stayed unmatched. The CDR3 region is CASSLDRGRTEAFF. In nucleotides, the CDR3 is TGCGCCAGCAGCTTGGACAGGGGTCGAACTGAAGCTTTCTTT.

The chain recombines TRBV12-5 with TRBJ2-7; D is undetermined. The CDR3 runs to 13 residues. Germline V CDR1 and CDR2: LGHNT, FRNRAP. V shed 1 base and J shed 5 bases, with 9 bases lying between them. The chain's CDR3 is CASGLGVGNEQYF. The CDR3 DNA reads TGTGCTAGTGGTTTGGGGGTCGGAAACGAGCAGTACTTC.

This clone was seen a few times. CDR3: CASSFEGGLYEQYF. The DNA of the CDR3 is TGCGCCAGCAGCTTCGAGGGGGGGCTCTACGAGCAGTACTTC. The chain joins TRBV5-1 to TRBJ2-7; D possibly corresponds to TRBD2 (7 bases). V lost 2 bases and J lost 3, with 12 bases in between. Per the germline V gene, CDR1 is SGHRS and CDR2 is YFSETQ. This CDR3 is 14 amino acids long.

This chain links TRBV5-5 with TRBJ1-2; D gene unclear. The length of the CDR3 is 14 residues. Trimming cost V 1 base and J 6 bases, with 13 bases left between them. Germline values: CDR1 SGHKS, CDR2 YYEKEE (reference sequence). The CDR3 protein is CASSLYTGRDGYTF. The CDR3 DNA sequence: TGTGCCAGCAGCTTGTATACGGGTAGGGATGGCTACACCTTC.

The chain's CDR3 is CASSPGTGNEQYF. The CDR3 nucleotides are TGTGCCAGTAGTCCGGGGACAGGGAACGAGCAGTACTTC. The chain couples TRBV19 to TRBJ2-7; TRBD1 agrees at 9 bases. Germline values: CDR1 LNHDA, CDR2 SQIVND (reference sequence). J lost 5 bases, V lost 5 bases, and 4 bases had no gene match. CDR3 length: 13 residues.

The chain combines TRBV10-3 with TRBJ2-1; 10 positions match TRBD2. CDR1 and CDR2 from the germline V gene are ENHRY and SYGVKD. V gave up 2 bases and J gave up 4 bases; unmatched junction bases: 5. CDR3 size: 16 residues. DNA for the CDR3: TGTGCCATCAGTGAGCGGCCTAGCGGGAGTTACAATGAGCAGTTCTTC. Its translation: CAISERPSGSYNEQFF.

This clone was seen a few times. This chain connects TRBV15 to TRBJ2-3; D gene unclear. CDR1 is LNHNV, CDR2 YYDKDF, per germline (reference sequence). Trimming removed 0 bases at V and 9 bases at J, with 10 bases between. CDR3 size: 13 residues. This CDR3 is CATSRDMGNTQYF. In DNA form, the CDR3 reads TGTGCCACCAGCAGAGATATGGGGAACACGCAGTATTTT.

The chain joins TRBV7-9 to TRBJ2-7, with TRBD1 identical over 10 bases. CDR1 and CDR2 from the germline V gene are SEHNR and FQNEAQ (reference sequence). This CDR3 comprises 16 residues. V trimming: 5 bases; J trimming: 2 bases; junction bases outside the gene matches: 9. The CDR3 bases are TGTGCCAGCAGCCAGGGACAGGGGATTCCTGCCTACGAGCAGTACTTC. This codes for CASSQGQGIPAYEQYF.

The chain has TRBV10-1 and TRBJ1-1; D perhaps matches TRBD1 (6 bases). The length of the CDR3 is 15 residues. CDR1 and CDR2 from the germline V gene are WNHNN and SYGVQD (reference sequence). Trimming left V 0 bases short and J 0 bases short, with 8 bases between. This CDR3 is CASSESPGVNTEAFF. In DNA form, the CDR3 reads TGCGCCAGCAGTGAGTCTCCAGGGGTGAACACTGAAGCTTTCTTT.

V gene TRBV19 combines with J gene TRBJ2-3; D may be TRBD2 (7 bases). V lost 4 bases and J 1 base, leaving 12 bases between the germline ends. CDR1 LNHDA and CDR2 SQIVND come from the germline V gene (reference sequence). The CDR3 runs 15 residues. CDR3 DNA sequence: TGTGCCAGTAGTACACGGGGGGCCGGCACAGATACGCAGTATTTT. This gives the protein CASSTRGAGTDTQYF.

This clone was detected a few times. This chain uses TRBV7-8 with TRBJ1-5; TRBD1 agrees at 7 bases. V lost 5 bases to trimming and J lost 0 bases; unmatched junction nucleotides: 7. Germline CDR1 SGHVS, CDR2 FQNEAQ. The CDR3 is 16 amino acids. This CDR3 reads CASSPTGLNSNQPQHF. The CDR3 nucleotides read TGTGCCAGCAGCCCGACAGGGCTTAATAGCAATCAGCCCCAGCATTTT.

This clone occurred a few times. Additional DNA sequences in this sample encode the identical CDR3. The chain joins TRBV2 to TRBJ2-3; 9 bases fit TRBD2. The CDR3 has 14 amino acids. Germline trimming cut 11 bases from V and 2 bases from J; bases unmatched to any gene: 8. Germline values: CDR1 SNHLY, CDR2 FYNNEI. In DNA form, the CDR3 reads TGTGCCGGGGCGCAGGGACTAGCCACAGATACGCAGTATTTT. It yields the protein CAGAQGLATDTQYF.

This clone was counted once. This sequence joins TRBV19 and TRBJ1-6; D is unclear. The CDR3 runs 13 residues. Trimming removed 4 bases from V and 7 bases from J, with 8 bases in between. Germline V CDR1 and CDR2: LNHDA, SQIVND (reference sequence). The CDR3 sequence is CASSRRRNSPLHF. The CDR3 DNA reads TGTGCCAGTAGTAGGCGGAGAAATTCACCCCTCCACTTT.

V gene TRBV7-6 combines with J gene TRBJ2-7; 11 nucleotides match TRBD2. Germline V gene sequence: CDR1 SGHVS, CDR2 FNYEAQ. CDR3 length equals 13 residues. The J segment lost 12 bases and the V segment lost 5 bases, leaving 9 bases of the junction unmatched. The CDR3, as DNA: TGTGCCAGCAGCACACCACTAGCGGGAGATTGGTACTTC. Translation gives CASSTPLAGDWYF.

This sequence joins TRBV27 and TRBJ1-1; TRBD1 might be the D (5 bases). This CDR3 has 13 amino acids. V was shortened by 8 bases and J by 13 bases, with 23 bases between the two germline ends. Germline V CDR1 and CDR2: MNHEY, SMNVEV (reference sequence). The CDR3 region is CASADGTAGRVFF. CDR3 coding DNA: TGTGCCAGCGCAGACGGAACCGCAGGGCGGGTTTTCTTT.

The chain employs TRBV5-1 and TRBJ2-2, with 10 bases that match TRBD1. J gave up 5 bases and V 3 bases, and 7 bases lay outside the gene matches. The CDR3 is 16 amino acids. Germline V lookup: CDR1 SGHRS, CDR2 YFSETQ. CDR3 sequence: CASSSTGGAGTGELFF. The DNA of the CDR3 is TGCGCCAGCAGCTCGACAGGGGGCGCGGGAACCGGGGAGCTGTTTTTT.

This clone was detected only a few times. The chain employs TRBV7-8 and TRBJ1-5, with 9 nucleotides matching TRBD1. V was clipped by 5 bases and J by 1 base; unmatched bases: 6. Germline lookup yields CDR1 SGHVS and CDR2 FQNEAQ. This CDR3 contains 16 residues. For the CDR3, the DNA is TGTGCCAGCAGCCCGGGACAGGGTAAGAGCAATCAGCCCCAGCATTTT. It is translated as CASSPGQGKSNQPQHF.

The rearrangement links TRBV11-2 to TRBJ2-3; tentative D call: TRBD2 (5 bases). The CDR3 has 13 amino acids. In germline, CDR1 is SGHAT, CDR2 FQNNGV. V lost 5 bases and J 2 bases, leaving 8 bases between the germline ends. The CDR3 coding sequence is TGTGCCAGCAGCCCGGGAACCACAGATACGCAGTATTTT. As protein: CASSPGTTDTQYF.

The rearrangement joins TRBV11-2 to TRBJ2-7; no firm D call. Germline CDR1 is SGHAT and CDR2 is FQNNGV. The CDR3 consists of 11 residues. V was cut by 3 bases and J by 4 bases, with 4 bases left in between. CDR3 amino acids: CASSFLYEQYF. The CDR3 coding sequence is TGTGCCAGCAGCTTTTTGTACGAGCAGTACTTC.

The genes are TRBV5-1 and TRBJ2-7; 8 bases agree with TRBD2. The J segment lost 4 bases and the V segment lost 1 base, leaving 4 bases of the junction unmatched. In germline, CDR1 is SGHRS, CDR2 YFSETQ. CDR3 size: 14 residues. The CDR3 here is CASSLISGNYEQYF. CDR3 DNA: TGCGCCAGCAGCTTGATTAGCGGGAATTACGAGCAGTACTTC.

The chain joins TRBV6-1 to TRBJ1-3; TRBD1 is a possible D gene (5 bases). The V and J ends lost 2 bases and 1 base respectively, with 9 bases between them. The CDR3 has 15 residues. Germline CDR1 reads MNHNS; CDR2 reads SASEGT. For the CDR3, the DNA is TGTGCCAGCAGTGAAATTCACAGGTCTGGAAACACCATATATTTT. This encodes CASSEIHRSGNTIYF.